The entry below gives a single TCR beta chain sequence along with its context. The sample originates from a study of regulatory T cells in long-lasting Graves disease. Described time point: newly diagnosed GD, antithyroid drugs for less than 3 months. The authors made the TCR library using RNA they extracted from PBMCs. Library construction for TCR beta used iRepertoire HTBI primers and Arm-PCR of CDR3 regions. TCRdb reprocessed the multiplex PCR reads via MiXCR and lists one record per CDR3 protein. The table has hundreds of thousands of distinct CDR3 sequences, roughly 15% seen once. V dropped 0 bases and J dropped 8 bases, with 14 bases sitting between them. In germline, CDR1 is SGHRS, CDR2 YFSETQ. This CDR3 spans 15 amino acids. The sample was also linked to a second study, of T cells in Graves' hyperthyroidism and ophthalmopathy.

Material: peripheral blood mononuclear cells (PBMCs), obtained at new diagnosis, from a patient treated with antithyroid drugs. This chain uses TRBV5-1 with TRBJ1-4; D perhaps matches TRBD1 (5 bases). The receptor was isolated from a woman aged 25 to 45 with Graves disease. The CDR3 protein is CASSLEGFYGEKLFF. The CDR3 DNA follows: TGCGCCAGCAGCTTGGAGGGGTTCTATGGCGAAAAACTGTTTTTT.